This T cell receptor (beta chain) was identified during a study of cytomegalovirus exposure and HLA in healthy donors. Whole-study context: The 600 to 800 first-cohort repertoires shared a platform with the 120 or so validation repertoires, as reported in a later analysis. Study findings and constraints: First-cohort TCR clusters tended to co-occur in the 95 to 150 validation repertoires, a later analysis found. It was 164 TCR beta chains that were listed as cytomegalovirus-associated.

Generated by immunoSEQ multiplex PCR, the TCRdb table keeps only in-frame clones and is missing some. This table has roughly 140,000 clones, 85% to 90% appearing once. Comments on this clone: Its antigen is unknown. Within the sample, other DNA sequences also encode this same CDR3.

Trimming left V 2 bases short and J 4 bases short, with 6 bases between. From germline, CDR1 is SGHTA and CDR2 FQGNSA. This CDR3 region has 12 residues. V gene TRBV7-2 combines with J gene TRBJ2-7; D unresolved. This receptor was taken from a young woman in good health and CMV-seropositive. Sequencing input: PBMCs. CDR3 nucleotides: TGTGCCAGCAGCTTAACCGGGTACGAGCAGTACTTC. Translating it yields CASSLTGYEQYF.